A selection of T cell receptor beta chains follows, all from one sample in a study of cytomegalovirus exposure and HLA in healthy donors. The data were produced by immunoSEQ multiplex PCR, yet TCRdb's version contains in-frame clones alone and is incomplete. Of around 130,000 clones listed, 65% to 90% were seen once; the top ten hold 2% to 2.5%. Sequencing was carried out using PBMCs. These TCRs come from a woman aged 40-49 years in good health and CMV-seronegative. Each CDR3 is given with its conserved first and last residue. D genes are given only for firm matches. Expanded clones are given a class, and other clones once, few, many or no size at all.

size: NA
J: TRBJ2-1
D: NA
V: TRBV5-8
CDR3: CASSFGIGGRDEQFF
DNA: TGTGCCAGCAGCTTTGGCATCGGGGGGCGCGATGAGCAGTTCTTC

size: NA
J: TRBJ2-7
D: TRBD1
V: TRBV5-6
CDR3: CASSNDRGPRYEQYF
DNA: TGTGCCAGCAGCAACGACAGGGGGCCCCGCTACGAGCAGTACTTC

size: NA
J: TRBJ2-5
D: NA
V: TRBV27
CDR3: CASTPRGRGETQYF
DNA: TGTGCCAGCACCCCGCGGGGGCGCGGAGAGACCCAGTACTTC

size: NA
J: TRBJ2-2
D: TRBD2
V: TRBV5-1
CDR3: CASSRGGPNTGELFF
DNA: TGCGCCAGCAGCCGCGGGGGGCCGAACACCGGGGAGCTGTTTTTT

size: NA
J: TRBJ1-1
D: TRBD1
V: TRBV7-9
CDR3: CASSPRTGWDTEAFF
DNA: TGTGCCAGCAGCCCTCGGACAGGGTGGGACACTGAAGCTTTCTTT

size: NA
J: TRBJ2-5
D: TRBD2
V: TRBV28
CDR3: CASAGLAGVGQETQYF
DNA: TGTGCCTCCGCCGGGCTAGCGGGAGTCGGCCAAGAGACCCAGTACTTC

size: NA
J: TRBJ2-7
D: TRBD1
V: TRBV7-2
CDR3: CASSFSQQGEQYF
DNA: TGTGCCAGCAGCTTCTCCCAACAGGGGGAACAGTACTTC

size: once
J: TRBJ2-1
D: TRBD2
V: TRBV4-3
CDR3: CASSQDSGRARYNEQFF
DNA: TGCGCCAGCAGCCAAGATAGCGGGAGGGCCAGGTACAATGAGCAGTTCTTC

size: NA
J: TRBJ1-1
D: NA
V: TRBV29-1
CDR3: CSVEEQGREAFF
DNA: TGCAGCGTTGAAGAACAGGGCCGGGAAGCTTTCTTT

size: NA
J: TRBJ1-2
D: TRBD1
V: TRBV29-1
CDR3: CSAIQGANYGYTF
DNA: TGCAGCGCAATACAGGGGGCAAACTATGGCTACACCTTC

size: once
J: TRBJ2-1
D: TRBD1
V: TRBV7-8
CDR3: CASSLAPGQAYNEQFF
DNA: TGTGCCAGCAGCTTAGCTCCGGGACAGGCTTACAATGAGCAGTTCTTC

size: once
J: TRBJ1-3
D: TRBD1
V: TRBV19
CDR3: CASSIDRGRANTIYF
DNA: TGTGCCAGTAGTATCGACAGGGGAAGAGCAAACACCATATATTTT

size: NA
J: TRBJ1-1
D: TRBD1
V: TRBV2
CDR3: CASRYDRGREAFF
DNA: TGTGCCAGCAGGTACGACAGGGGGCGTGAAGCTTTCTTT

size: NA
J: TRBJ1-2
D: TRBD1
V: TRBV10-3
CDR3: CATGTGDFNYGYTF
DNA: TGTGCCACCGGGACAGGGGACTTTAACTATGGCTACACCTTC

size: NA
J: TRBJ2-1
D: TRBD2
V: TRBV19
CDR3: CASSPSGGRGEQFF
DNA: TGTGCCAGTTCGCCTAGCGGGGGGAGGGGTGAGCAGTTCTTC

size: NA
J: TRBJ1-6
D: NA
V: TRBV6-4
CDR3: CASRRTPQGDSPLHF
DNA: TGTGCCAGCAGGAGGACGCCCCAGGGTGATTCACCCCTCCACTTT

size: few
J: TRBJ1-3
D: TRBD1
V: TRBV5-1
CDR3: CASSPTDREVGNTIYF
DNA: TGCGCCAGCAGCCCCACGGACAGGGAAGTTGGAAACACCATATATTTT